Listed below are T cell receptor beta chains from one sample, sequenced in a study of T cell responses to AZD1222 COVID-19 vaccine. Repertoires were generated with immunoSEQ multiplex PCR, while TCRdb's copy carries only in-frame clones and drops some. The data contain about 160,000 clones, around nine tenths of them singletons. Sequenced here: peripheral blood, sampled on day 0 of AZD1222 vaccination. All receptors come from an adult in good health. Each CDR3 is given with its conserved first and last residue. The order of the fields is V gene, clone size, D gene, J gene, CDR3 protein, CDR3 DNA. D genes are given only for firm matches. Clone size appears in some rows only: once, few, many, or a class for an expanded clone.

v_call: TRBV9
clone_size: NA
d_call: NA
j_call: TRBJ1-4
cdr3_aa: CASSVEVRSGELFF
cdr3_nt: TGTGCCAGCAGCGTAGAGGTCCGATCGGGAGAACTGTTTTTT

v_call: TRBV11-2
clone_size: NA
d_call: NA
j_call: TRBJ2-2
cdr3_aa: CASSLGVQGGTGELFF
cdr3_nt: TGTGCCAGCAGCTTAGGAGTGCAGGGAGGAACCGGGGAGCTGTTTTTT

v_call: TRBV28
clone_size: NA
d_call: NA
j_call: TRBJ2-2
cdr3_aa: CASSPPGLFGTGELFF
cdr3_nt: TGTGCCAGCAGTCCGCCGGGACTTTTCGGCACCGGGGAGCTGTTTTTT

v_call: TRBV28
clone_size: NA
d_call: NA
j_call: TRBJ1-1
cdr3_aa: CASKAGSSAAFF
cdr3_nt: TGTGCCAGCAAGGCGGGAAGTTCGGCTGCTTTCTTT

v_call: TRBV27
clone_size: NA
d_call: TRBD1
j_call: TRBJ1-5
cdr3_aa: CASSSNRGDQPQHF
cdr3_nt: TGTGCCAGCAGTTCCAACAGGGGTGATCAGCCCCAGCATTTT

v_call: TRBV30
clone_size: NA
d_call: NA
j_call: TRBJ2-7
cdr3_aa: CAWSDLALSSYEQYF
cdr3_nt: TGTGCCTGGAGTGACCTAGCGCTCTCCTCCTACGAGCAGTACTTC

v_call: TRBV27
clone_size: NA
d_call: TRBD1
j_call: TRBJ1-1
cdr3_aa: CASSFRAGGDTEAFF
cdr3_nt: TGTGCCAGCAGTTTTAGGGCAGGGGGGGACACTGAAGCTTTCTTT

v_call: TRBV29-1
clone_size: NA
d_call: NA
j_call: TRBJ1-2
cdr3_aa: CSVDFPNYGYTF
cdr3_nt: TGCAGCGTTGATTTTCCGAACTATGGCTACACCTTC

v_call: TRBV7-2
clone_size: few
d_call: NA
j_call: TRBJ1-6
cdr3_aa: CASSLAGNNSPLHF
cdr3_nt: TGTGCCAGCAGCTTAGCAGGGAACAATTCACCCCTCCACTTT

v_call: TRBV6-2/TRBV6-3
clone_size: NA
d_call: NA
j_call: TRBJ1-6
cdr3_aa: CASSYGANLPLHF
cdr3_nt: TGTGCCAGCAGTTACGGGGCCAATCTACCCCTCCACTTT

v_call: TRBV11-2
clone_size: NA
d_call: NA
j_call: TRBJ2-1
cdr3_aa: CASSLGILDEQFF
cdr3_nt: TGTGCCAGCAGCTTAGGGATCCTTGATGAGCAGTTCTTC

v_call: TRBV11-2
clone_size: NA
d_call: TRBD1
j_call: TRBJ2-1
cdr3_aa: CASSFPGQGRYEQFF
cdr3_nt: TGTGCCAGCAGCTTCCCCGGACAGGGTCGGTATGAGCAGTTCTTC

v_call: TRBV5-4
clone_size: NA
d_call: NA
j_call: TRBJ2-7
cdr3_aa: CASSFGTVSYEQYF
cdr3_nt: TGTGCCAGCAGCTTCGGGACGGTCTCCTACGAGCAGTACTTC

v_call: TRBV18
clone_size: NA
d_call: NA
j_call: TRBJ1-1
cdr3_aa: CASSGGRLAFF
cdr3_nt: TGTGCCAGCTCAGGGGGGAGACTAGCTTTCTTT

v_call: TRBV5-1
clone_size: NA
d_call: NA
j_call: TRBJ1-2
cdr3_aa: CASSFGQGAHGYTF
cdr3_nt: TGCGCCAGCAGCTTCGGACAAGGGGCGCATGGCTACACCTTC

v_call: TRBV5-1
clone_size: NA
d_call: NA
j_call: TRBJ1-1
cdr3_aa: CASREGSEAFF
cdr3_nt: TGCGCCAGCAGGGAAGGTAGTGAAGCTTTCTTT

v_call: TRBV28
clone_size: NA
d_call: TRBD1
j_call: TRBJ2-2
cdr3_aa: CASSSPGTGNTGELFF
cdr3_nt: TGTGCCAGCAGTTCCCCCGGGACAGGGAACACCGGGGAGCTGTTTTTT

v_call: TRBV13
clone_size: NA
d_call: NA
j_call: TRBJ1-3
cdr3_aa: CASSLERGTSGNTIYF
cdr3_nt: TGTGCCAGCAGCCTAGAGAGGGGGACTAGTGGAAACACCATATATTTT

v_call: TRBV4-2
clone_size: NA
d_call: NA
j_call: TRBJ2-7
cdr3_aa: CASSQDRTRDEQYF
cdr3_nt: TGTGCCAGCAGCCAAGACCGTACAAGGGACGAGCAGTACTTC

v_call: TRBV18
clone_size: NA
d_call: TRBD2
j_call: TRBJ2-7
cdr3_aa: CASSPTSGSEQYF
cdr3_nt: TGTGCCAGCTCACCAACTAGCGGGAGCGAGCAGTACTTC

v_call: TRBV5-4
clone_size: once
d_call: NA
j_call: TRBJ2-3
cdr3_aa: CASSLAGSTDTQYF
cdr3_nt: TGTGCCAGCAGCTTGGCTGGTAGCACAGATACGCAGTATTTT

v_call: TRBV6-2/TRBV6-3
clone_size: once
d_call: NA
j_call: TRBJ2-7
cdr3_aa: CASSYAEITSYEQYF
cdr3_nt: TGTGCCAGCAGTTACGCTGAAATTACCTCCTACGAGCAGTACTTC

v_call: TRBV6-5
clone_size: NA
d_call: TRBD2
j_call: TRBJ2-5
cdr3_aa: CATVLAGVETQYF
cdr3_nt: TGTGCCACCGTCCTAGCGGGAGTGGAGACCCAGTACTTC

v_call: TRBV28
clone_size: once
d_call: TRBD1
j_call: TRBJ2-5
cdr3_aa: CASSFGTGLEETQYF
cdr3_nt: TGTGCCAGCAGTTTCGGGACAGGGCTTGAAGAGACCCAGTACTTC

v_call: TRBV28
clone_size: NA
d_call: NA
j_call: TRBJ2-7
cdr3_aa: CASSLARTNPYEQYF
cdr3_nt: TGTGCCAGCAGTTTAGCCCGGACTAATCCCTACGAGCAGTACTTC

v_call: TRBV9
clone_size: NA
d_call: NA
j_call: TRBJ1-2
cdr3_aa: CASSVGSGGHGYTF
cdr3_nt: TGTGCCAGCAGCGTAGGATCCGGGGGCCATGGCTACACCTTC

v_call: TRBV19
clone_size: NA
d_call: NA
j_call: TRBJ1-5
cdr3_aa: CASSIAREQPQHF
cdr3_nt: TGTGCCAGTAGTATTGCCAGGGAGCAGCCCCAGCATTTT

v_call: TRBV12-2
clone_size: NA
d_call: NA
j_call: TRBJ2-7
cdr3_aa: CASRTHAGGGSPRDEQYF
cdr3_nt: TGTGCAAGTCGCACACACGCTGGCGGGGGGTCACCTAGGGACGAGCAGTACTTC

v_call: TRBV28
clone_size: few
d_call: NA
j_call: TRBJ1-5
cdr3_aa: CASNPASGRNQPQHF
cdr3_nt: TGTGCCAGCAACCCCGCCTCGGGACGCAATCAGCCCCAGCATTTT

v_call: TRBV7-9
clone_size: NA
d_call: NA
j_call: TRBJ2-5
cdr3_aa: CASSLDRAEETQYF
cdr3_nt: TGTGCCAGCAGCTTAGACAGGGCTGAGGAGACCCAGTACTTC

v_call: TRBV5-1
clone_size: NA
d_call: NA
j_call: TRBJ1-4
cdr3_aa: CASSSIGATNEKLFF
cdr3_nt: TGCGCCAGCAGCTCTATAGGGGCCACTAATGAAAAACTGTTTTTT

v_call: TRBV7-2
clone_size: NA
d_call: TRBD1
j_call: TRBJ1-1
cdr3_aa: CASSLDRGTEAFF
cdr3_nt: TGTGCCAGCAGCTTAGACAGGGGGACTGAAGCTTTCTTT

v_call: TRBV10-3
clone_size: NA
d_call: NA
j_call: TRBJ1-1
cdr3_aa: CAISLTLGDTEAFF
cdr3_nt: TGTGCCATCAGCTTGACTTTGGGGGACACTGAAGCTTTCTTT

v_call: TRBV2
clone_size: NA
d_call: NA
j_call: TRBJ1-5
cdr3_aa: CASSGDNQPQHF
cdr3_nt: TGTGCCAGCAGTGGGGACAATCAGCCCCAGCATTTT

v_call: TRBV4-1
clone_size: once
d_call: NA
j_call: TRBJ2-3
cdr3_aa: CASSPGTLRSTDTQYF
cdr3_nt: TGCGCCAGCAGCCCCGGGACTCTGAGGAGCACAGATACGCAGTATTTT

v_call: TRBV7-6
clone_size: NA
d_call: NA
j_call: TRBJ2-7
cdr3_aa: CASSFGDGSYEQYF
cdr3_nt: TGTGCCAGCAGCTTTGGTGACGGGTCCTACGAGCAGTACTTC

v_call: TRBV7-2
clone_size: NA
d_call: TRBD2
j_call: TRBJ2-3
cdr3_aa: CASSSGLATDTQYF
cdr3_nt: TGTGCCAGCAGCTCGGGACTAGCGACAGATACGCAGTATTTT

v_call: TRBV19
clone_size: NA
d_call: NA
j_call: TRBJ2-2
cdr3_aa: CASSYVQGPPDTGELFF
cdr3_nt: TGTGCCAGTAGTTATGTTCAGGGCCCCCCTGACACCGGGGAGCTGTTTTTT

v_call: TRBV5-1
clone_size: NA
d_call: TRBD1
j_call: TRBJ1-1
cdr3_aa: CASSSTGVTEAFF
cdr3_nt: TGCGCCAGCAGCTCCACAGGGGTCACTGAAGCTTTCTTT

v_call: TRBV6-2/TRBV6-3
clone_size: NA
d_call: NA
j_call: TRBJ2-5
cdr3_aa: CASSRGSSKETQYF
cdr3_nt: TGTGCCAGCAGCCGCGGGTCATCCAAAGAGACCCAGTACTTC

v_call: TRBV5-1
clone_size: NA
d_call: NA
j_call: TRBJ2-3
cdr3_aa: CASIDGYTDTQYF
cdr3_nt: TGCGCCAGCATCGACGGATACACAGATACGCAGTATTTT

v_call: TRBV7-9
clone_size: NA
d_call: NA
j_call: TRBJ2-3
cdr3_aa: CASSLEQGTQYF
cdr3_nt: TGTGCCAGCAGCTTAGAGCAGGGTACGCAGTATTTT

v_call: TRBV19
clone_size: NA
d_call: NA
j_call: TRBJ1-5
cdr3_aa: CASSIVSFSNQPQHF
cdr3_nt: TGTGCCAGTAGTATAGTATCCTTTAGCAATCAGCCCCAGCATTTT

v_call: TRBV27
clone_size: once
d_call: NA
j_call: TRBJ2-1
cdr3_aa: CASSLRDADEQFF
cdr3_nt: TGTGCCAGCAGTCTCCGGGACGCTGATGAGCAGTTCTTC

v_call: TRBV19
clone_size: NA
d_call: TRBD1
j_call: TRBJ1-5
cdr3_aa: CASSSRDRGSNQPQHF
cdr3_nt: TGTGCCAGTAGTTCCCGGGACAGGGGTAGCAATCAGCCCCAGCATTTT

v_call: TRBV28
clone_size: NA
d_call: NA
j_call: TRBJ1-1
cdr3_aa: CASSFLSGDTEAFF
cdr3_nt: TGTGCCAGCAGTTTTCTGTCGGGCGACACTGAAGCTTTCTTT

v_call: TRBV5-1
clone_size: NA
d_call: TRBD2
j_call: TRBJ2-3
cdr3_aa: CASSWGGLGLAGGSTDTQYF
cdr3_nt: TGCGCCAGCAGCTGGGGAGGCCTGGGACTAGCGGGAGGAAGCACAGATACGCAGTATTTT

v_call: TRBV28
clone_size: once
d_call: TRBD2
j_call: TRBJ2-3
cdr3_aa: CASSPRPGLAGGRTDTQYF
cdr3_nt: TGTGCCAGCAGCCCCAGACCCGGACTAGCGGGAGGGCGCACAGATACGCAGTATTTT

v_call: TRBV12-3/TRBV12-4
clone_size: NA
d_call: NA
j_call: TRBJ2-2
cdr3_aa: CASRQGTGELFF
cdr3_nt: TGTGCCAGCAGGCAGGGTACCGGGGAGCTGTTTTTT

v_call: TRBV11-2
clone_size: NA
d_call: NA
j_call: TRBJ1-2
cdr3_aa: CASSVPGEVFDGYTF
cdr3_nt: TGTGCCAGCAGCGTCCCAGGGGAGGTATTCGATGGCTACACCTTC

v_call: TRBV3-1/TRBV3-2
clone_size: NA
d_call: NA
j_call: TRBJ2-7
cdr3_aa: CASSQVGSEQYF
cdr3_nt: TGTGCCAGCAGCCAAGTAGGGAGCGAGCAGTACTTC

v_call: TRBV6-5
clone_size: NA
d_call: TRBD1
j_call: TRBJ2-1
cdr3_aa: CASRPRTGDNEQFF
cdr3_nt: TGTGCCAGCAGGCCCCGGACAGGGGACAATGAGCAGTTCTTC

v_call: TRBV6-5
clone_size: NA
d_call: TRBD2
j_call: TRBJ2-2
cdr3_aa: CASSYDTSGNTGELFF
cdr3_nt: TGTGCCAGCAGTTACGATACTAGCGGGAACACCGGGGAGCTGTTTTTT

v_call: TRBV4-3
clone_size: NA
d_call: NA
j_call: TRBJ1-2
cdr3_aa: CASSQDSGWDYGYTF
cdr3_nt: TGCGCCAGCAGCCAAGACTCGGGCTGGGACTATGGCTACACCTTC

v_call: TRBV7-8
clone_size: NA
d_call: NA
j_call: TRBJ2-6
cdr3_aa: CASSLKAVSSGANVLTF
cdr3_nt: TGTGCCAGCAGCTTAAAAGCCGTTAGCTCTGGGGCCAACGTCCTGACTTTC

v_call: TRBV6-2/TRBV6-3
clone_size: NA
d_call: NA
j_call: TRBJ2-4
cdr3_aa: CASSPVLNIQYF
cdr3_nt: TGTGCCAGCAGTCCGGTCTTAAACATTCAGTACTTC

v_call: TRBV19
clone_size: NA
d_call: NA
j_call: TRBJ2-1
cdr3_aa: CASSVQYNEQFF
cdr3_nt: TGTGCCAGTAGTGTACAATACAATGAGCAGTTCTTC